This T cell receptor (beta chain) was found in a study of blood T cell repertoires in COVID-19. Overall study: Collection of acute and convalescent COVID-19 samples took place in the United States, Italy and Spain. T cells, B-cell-depleted T cells, or PBMCs supplied cDNA or gDNA.

Authors' methods: Cell counts per sample came from amplifying reference gene primers. Profiled with immunoSEQ multiplex PCR; TCRdb holds only in-frame clones, not every one. V, J and clone size are those of that table, while D and trimming were read from the DNA. The table has about 150,000 clones, 60% to 80% seen once. CDR3 length: 15 residues. The germline V gene encodes CDR1 SGDLS and CDR2 YYNGEE. With 4 bases clipped from V and 0 bases from J, the junction kept 7 bases outside the gene matches. The sample comprised peripheral blood. V gene TRBV9 combines with J gene TRBJ2-7, with 7 positions matching TRBD1. This TCR was sampled from a man aged 60 to 75 who had recovered from COVID-19. CDR3 DNA sequence: TGTGCCAGCAGCCCCCAGAGACAGGGCTCCTACGAGCAGTACTTC. Translating gives CASSPQRQGSYEQYF.